Sequencing of this T cell receptor (beta chain) was carried out in a study of shared clonotypes between healthy human individuals (dated by TCRdb to the early 2020s). Study-level background: Three men and two women, aged 18 to 49 years, made up the cohort. For each donor, CD4 naive and CD4 memory were each given three plates, CD8 naive was given two plates, and CD8 memory was given one plate. To estimate repertoire size and how much clonotypes are shared between individuals, the study performed deep sequencing of blood TCR repertoires from about five healthy adults. To increase sequencing depth and limit assay-specific biases, TCR repertoire library preparation and sequencing were carried out by different laboratories using diverse techniques. Between about 0.85 and 8.9 billion PBMCs per donor were obtained by leukapheresis.

TCR CDR3 regions were amplified from genomic DNA by multiplex PCR using the deep immunoSEQ assay. Extracted genomic DNA from each cell subset was spread evenly across all wells of several immunoSEQ 96-well plates, with each plate serving as a replicate. For sorted subsets, approximately 200 ng of genomic DNA, equivalent to 30,000 or so T cell genomes, went into each replicate PCR. Purified libraries were quantified with a Qubit 3.0 fluorometer, sized on a Bioanalyzer 2100, and re-quantified with the KAPA Library Quantification kit. Every immunoSEQ 96-well plate was sequenced on a dedicated single-read 150-cycle Illumina NextSeq 550 flow cell. As for the authors' bioinformatics: Because only junctional sequences without quality scores were contained in the immunoSEQ output, filtering matching that applied to full-length reads could not be performed. Sequences were annotated with PyIR, a Python wrapper for IgBLAST v1.9, using IMGT germline references to assign V/J genes and CDR3. Reads were filtered out if the reads had weak V/J assignments (E-value above 1e-6), no CDR3, stop codons, out-of-frame junctions, or ambiguous translated residues. A V3J clonotype was defined by an identical inferred V gene, J gene, and CDR3 amino acid sequence. Percentage overlap between repertoires was calculated by dividing the number of shared unique clonotypes by the size of the smaller repertoire. Three approaches were used to assess repertoire richness: RTK rarefaction, the Chao1 estimator, and Recon v2.1 estimates of unobserved clonotypes. OLGA was used to compute generation probabilities for all TCRbeta clonotypes that the gDNA method yielded from a handful of donors. TCRdb provides this immuneACCESS table in a form limited to in-frame rearrangements. Some clones are lacking; in checked studies, under half of them reflect an unresolved V gene, and why the rest are absent is not known. The V and J calls and clone size were taken over from that table, and D and trimming were inferred from the DNA. The sample includes approximately 650,000 clones, with around 95% observed a single time. The ten top clones hold 0.1% to 0.11% of the sample.

Details on this clone: Its cognate antigen has yet to be identified. Base qualities were left out, and no much larger clone turns up one base away.

V is trimmed back by 5 bases and J by 0 bases, and the junction contains 14 bases that no gene match accounts for. The germline V gene (reference sequence) yields PRHDT for CDR1 and FYEKMQ for CDR2. From its cysteine to its phenylalanine, the CDR3 spans 19 amino acids. Only the CDR3 portion is preserved as DNA: 57 bases, with reading frame beginning at the first base. General conclusions and limits of the study: Only blood was sampled, and tissue TCR repertoires likely differ from those in blood. Rarefaction of sorted-subset datasets indicated incomplete sequencing despite the large sequencing depth. Pairwise subsampling led to the expectation that sequencing depth would affect the degree of clonotype sharing among donors. The small number of donors limited the genetic and exposure-history diversity represented. Compared with non-shared clonotypes, clonotypes shared by all four sorted-subset donors had higher generation probabilities. Across a few donors, approximately 4.6% of naive CD4, roughly 3.4% of naive CD8, approximately 2.5% of memory CD4, and roughly 0.4% of memory CD8 clonotypes were shared. Naive subsets generally had larger estimated clonotype richness than memory subsets.

CD8 naive samples consisted of CD45RO-negative cells that were positively selected for CCR7, yielding a CD45RA+CCR7+ population without TemRA cells. The donors were healthy, HIV-negative adults with no recently reported acute infections or vaccinations. Only Caucasian adults living in Nashville, Tennessee, USA were represented among the donors. Blood was obtained by leukapheresis, after which PBMCs were separated by Ficoll-Histopaque density gradient centrifugation and cryopreserved in liquid nitrogen vapor phase. Analytical flow cytometry was used to check the purity and quantity of every magnetically sorted T cell population. Genomic DNA was isolated from every sorted fraction and measured by UV absorbance on a Nanodrop 2000c.

This clonotype was obtained from a woman in her 30s in good health. The sequence joins TRBV13 to TRBJ2-3, with TRBD2 identical over 10 junction bases. Specimen: naive CD8+ T cells sorted from blood. The cell subset or site label for this specimen denotes: CD45RA+CCR7+. The sequenced DNA is TGTGCCAGCAGCCCCGAGTTGGTGACTAGCGGGTCTAGCACAGATACGCAGTATTTT. Its amino acids are CASSPELVTSGSSTDTQYF.